The entry below gives a single T cell receptor beta chain sequence along with its context. The germline gene is not matched at one end of the junction; a read error may be the cause. CDR3 length: 16 amino acids. The entry originates in a study of regulatory T cells in long-lasting Graves disease. Turning to the study itself: Antithyroid drug exposure in newly diagnosed Graves' patients had lasted under 3 months.

Both iRepertoire HTBI primers and Arm-PCR of CDR3 regions were used to build the TCR beta libraries. Via MiXCR, TCRdb re-called the multiplex PCR reads, giving one row per CDR3 protein. The sample records approximately 230,000 distinct CDR3 sequences, approximately 20% being singletons. Indicated time point: newly diagnosed GD, antithyroid drugs for less than 3 months. RNA isolated from PBMCs was used to make the TCR library. The receptor was derived from a female donor with Graves disease. The V gene is TRBV12-3 or TRBV12-4, the J gene TRBJ2-1, with D perhaps matching TRBD1 or TRBD2 (6 bases each). This material consisted of peripheral blood mononuclear cells (PBMCs), taken at new diagnosis, from a patient treated with antithyroid drugs. The CDR3 sequence is CSSNAPGAGRDNEQFF. In DNA, the CDR3 is TGTTCCAGCAACGCCCCAGGGGCGGGAAGGGACAATGAGCAGTTCTTC.